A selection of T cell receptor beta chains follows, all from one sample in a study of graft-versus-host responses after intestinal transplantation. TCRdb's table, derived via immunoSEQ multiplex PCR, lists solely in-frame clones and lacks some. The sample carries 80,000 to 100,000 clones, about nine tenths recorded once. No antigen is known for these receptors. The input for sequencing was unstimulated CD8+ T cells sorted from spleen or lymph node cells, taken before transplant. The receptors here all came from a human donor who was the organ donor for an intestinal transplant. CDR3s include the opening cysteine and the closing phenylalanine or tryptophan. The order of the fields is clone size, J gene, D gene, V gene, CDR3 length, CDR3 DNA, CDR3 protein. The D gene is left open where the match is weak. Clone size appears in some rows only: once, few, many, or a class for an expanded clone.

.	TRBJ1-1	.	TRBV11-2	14	TGTGCCAGCAGCGACACGGAGGTGGGGACTGAAGCTTTCTTT	CASSDTEVGTEAFF
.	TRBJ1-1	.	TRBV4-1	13	TGCGCCAGCAGCCGAGTACTGAACACTGAAGCTTTCTTT	CASSRVLNTEAFF
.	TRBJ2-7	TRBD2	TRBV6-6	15	TGTGCCAGCAGCCCCCAGCGGGAGTCGCTCGACGAGCAGTACTTC	CASSPQRESLDEQYF
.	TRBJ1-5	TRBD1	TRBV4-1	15	TGCGCCAGCAGCCAAGCCGGGACAGGGAGTCAGCCCCAGCATTTT	CASSQAGTGSQPQHF
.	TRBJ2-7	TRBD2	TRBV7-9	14	TGTGCCAGCAGCCATTCCGGGACTAGCTACGAGCAGTACTTC	CASSHSGTSYEQYF
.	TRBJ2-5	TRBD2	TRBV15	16	TGTGCCACCAGCAGAGATAGGACTAGCGGGAAAGAGACCCAGTACTTC	CATSRDRTSGKETQYF
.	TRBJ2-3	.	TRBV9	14	TGTGCCAGCAGCGTAGGGGGCATAACAGATACGCAGTATTTT	CASSVGGITDTQYF
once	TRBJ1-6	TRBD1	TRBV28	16	TGTGCCAGCAGTAATCTCTACAGGGGACCTAATTCACCCCTCCACTTT	CASSNLYRGPNSPLHF
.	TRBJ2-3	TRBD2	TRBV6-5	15	TGTGCCAGCAGTTACACGGGACTAGCGACAGATACGCAGTATTTT	CASSYTGLATDTQYF
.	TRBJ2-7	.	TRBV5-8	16	TGTGCCAGCAGCCCTATAAGCCAGACAGGCTTCTACGAGCAGTACTTC	CASSPISQTGFYEQYF
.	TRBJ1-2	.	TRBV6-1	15	TGTGCCAGCAGTGACCAAACTTATACCCGCTATGGCTACACCTTC	CASSDQTYTRYGYTF
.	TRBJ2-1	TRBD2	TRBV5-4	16	TGTGCCAGCAGCTCGCCAGGACTAGCGGGGTTAAATGAGCAGTTCTTC	CASSSPGLAGLNEQFF
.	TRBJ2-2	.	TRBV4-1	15	TGCGCCAGCAGCCAAGGGTGGGGGGACACCGGGGAGCTGTTTTTT	CASSQGWGDTGELFF
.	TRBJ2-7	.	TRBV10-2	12	TGCGCCAGCTCGACCCGGGCCTACGAGCAGTACTTC	CASSTRAYEQYF
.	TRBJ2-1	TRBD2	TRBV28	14	TGTGCCAGCAGTTCCCTAGCGGACTACAATGAGCAGTTCTTC	CASSSLADYNEQFF